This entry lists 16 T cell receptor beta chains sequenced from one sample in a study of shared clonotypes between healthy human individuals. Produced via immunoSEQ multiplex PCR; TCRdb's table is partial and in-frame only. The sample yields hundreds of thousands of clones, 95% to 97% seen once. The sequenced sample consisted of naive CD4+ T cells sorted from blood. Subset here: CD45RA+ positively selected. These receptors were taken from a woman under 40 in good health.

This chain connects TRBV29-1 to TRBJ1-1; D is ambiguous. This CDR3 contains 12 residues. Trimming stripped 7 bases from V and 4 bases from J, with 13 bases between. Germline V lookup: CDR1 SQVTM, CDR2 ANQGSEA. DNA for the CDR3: TGCAGCGCGTCAAAGGTGAGCACTGAAGCTTTCTTT. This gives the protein CSASKVSTEAFF.

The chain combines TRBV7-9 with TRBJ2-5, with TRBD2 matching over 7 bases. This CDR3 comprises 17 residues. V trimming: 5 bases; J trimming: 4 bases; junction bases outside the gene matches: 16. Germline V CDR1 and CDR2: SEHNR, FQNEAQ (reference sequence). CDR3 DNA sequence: TGTGCCAGCAGCCCAAACGGCGGGAGAAAGAATAGAGAGACCCAGTACTTC. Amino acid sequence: CASSPNGGRKNRETQYF.

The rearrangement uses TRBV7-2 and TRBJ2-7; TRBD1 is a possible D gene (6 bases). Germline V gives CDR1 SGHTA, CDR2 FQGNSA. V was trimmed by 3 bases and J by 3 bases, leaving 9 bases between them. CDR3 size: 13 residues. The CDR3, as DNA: TGTGCCAGCAGCTTTTCAGGGGACTACGAGCAGTACTTC. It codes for CASSFSGDYEQYF.

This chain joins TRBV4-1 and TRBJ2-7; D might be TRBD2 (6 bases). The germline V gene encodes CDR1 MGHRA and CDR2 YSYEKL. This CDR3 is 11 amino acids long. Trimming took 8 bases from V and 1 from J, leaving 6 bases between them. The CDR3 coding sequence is TGCGCCAGCGGGGGGTCCTACGAGCAGTACTTC. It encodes CASGGSYEQYF.

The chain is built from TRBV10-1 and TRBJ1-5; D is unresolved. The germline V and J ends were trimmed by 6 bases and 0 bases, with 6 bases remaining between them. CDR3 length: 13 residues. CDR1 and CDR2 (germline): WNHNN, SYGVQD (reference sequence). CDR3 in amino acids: CASSRDSNQPQHF. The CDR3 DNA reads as TGCGCCAGCAGCAGAGATAGCAATCAGCCCCAGCATTTT.

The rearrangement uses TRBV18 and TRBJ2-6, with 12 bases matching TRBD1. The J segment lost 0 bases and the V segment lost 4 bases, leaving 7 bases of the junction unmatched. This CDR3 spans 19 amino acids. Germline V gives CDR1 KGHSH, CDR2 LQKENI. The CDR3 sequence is CASSQGTGGDTSGANVLTF. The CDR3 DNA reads TGTGCCAGCTCACAGGGGACAGGGGGCGATACCTCTGGGGCCAACGTCCTGACTTTC.

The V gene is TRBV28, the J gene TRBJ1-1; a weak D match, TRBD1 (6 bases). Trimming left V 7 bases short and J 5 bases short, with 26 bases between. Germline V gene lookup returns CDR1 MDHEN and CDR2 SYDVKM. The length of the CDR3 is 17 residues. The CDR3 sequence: CASTRGARLTGGTEAFF. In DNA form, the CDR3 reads TGTGCCAGCACCCGAGGTGCTCGTTTGACAGGTGGGACTGAAGCTTTCTTT.

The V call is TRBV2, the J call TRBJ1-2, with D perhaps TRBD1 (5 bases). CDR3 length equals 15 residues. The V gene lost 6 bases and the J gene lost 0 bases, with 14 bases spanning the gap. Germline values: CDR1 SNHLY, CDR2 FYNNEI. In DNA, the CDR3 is TGTGCCAGCAGCAGGGAAAAACCGGCTAACTATGGCTACACCTTC. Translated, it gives CASSREKPANYGYTF.

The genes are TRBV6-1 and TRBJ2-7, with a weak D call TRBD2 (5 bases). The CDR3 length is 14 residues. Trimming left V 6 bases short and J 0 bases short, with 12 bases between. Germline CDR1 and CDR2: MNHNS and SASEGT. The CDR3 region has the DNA TGTGCCAGCAGGGGCCGAGGGAGCTCCTACGAGCAGTACTTC. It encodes CASRGRGSSYEQYF.

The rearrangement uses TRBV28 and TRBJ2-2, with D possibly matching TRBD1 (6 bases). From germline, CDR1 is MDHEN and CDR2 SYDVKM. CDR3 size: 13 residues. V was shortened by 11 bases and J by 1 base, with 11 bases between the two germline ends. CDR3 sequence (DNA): TGTGCCGGGCAGGGGAGGAACACCGGGGAGCTGTTTTTT. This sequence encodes CAGQGRNTGELFF.

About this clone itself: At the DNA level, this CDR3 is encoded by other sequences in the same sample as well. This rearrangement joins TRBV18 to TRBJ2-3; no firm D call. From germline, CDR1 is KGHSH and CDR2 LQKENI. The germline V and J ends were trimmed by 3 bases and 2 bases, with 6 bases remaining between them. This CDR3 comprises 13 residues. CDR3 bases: TGTGCCAGCTCACCGGGTTCCACAGATACGCAGTATTTT. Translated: CASSPGSTDTQYF.

CDR3 coding DNA: TGTGCCAGCAGTCCCTCCCGGACTAGCGGGAACCTCTACGAGCAGTACTTC. This codes for CASSPSRTSGNLYEQYF. The gene calls are TRBV27 and TRBJ2-7; 12 bases are shared with TRBD2. This CDR3 is built from 17 residues. Germline trimming cut 5 bases from V and 3 bases from J; bases unmatched to any gene: 11. Germline CDR1 is MNHEY and CDR2 is SMNVEV (reference sequence).

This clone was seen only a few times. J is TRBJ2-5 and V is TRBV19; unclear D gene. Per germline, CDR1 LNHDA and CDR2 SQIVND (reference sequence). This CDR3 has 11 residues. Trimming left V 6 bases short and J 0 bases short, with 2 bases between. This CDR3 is CASRNQETQYF. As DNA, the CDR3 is TGTGCCAGTAGGAACCAAGAGACCCAGTACTTC. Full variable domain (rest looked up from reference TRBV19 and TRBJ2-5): DGGITQSPKYLFRKEGQNVTLSCEQNLNHDAMYWYRQDPGQGLRLIYYSQIVNDFQKGDIAEGYSVSREKKESFPLTVTSAQKNPTAFYLCASRNQETQYFGPGTRLLVL.

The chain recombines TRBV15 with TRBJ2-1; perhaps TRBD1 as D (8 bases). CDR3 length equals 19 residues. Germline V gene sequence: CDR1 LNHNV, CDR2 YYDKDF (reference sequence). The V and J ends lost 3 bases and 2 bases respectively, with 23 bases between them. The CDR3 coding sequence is TGTGCCACCAGCAGCTGGGGCAGGGGGCTGGCGGGAGCCTACAATGAGCAGTTCTTC. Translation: CATSSWGRGLAGAYNEQFF.

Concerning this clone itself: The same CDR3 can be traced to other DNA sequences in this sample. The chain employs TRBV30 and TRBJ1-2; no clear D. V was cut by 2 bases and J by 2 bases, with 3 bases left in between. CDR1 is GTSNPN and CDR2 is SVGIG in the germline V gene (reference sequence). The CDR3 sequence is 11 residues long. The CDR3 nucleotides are TGTGCCTGGAGTTCCAACTATGGCTACACCTTC. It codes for CAWSSNYGYTF. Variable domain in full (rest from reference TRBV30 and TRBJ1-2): SQTIHQWPATLVQPVGSPLSLECTVEGTSNPNLYWYRQAAGRGLQLLFYSVGIGQISSEVPQNLSASRPQDRQFILSSKKLLLSDSGFYLCAWSSNYGYTFGSGTRLTVV.

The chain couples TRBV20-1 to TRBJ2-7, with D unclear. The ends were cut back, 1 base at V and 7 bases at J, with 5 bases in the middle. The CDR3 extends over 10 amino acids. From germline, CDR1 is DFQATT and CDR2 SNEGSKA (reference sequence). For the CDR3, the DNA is TGCAGTGCTAGAGCGGAGGAGCAGTACTTC. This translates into CSARAEEQYF.